A single T cell receptor (beta chain) is shown here with its context. What it binds is not known. Starting from approximately 500 ng of total RNA, TCR libraries were made with linear amplification. In TCRdb, the reads were re-called with MiXCR into one record per CDR3 protein. The data hold roughly 200,000 distinct CDR3 sequences, with around 70% observed a single time. This sample is part of a study of healthy donors' naive CD4 and CD8 T cells. Turning to the study itself: All functional IMGT TCR alpha variants were covered by new primers. The study's findings and limits: Positive CDR3 charge linked to CD4+ cells, negative to CD8+ cells.

Naive T cells were sorted: CD4+CD8-CD45RO-CD45RA+ for CD4+, CD8+CD4-CD45RA+CD27bright for CD8+. Between the trimmed V and J ends, which lost 3 bases and 5 bases, there was a span of 7 bases. The CDR3 sequence is 11 residues long. Germline loops: CDR1 SQVTM, CDR2 ANQGSEA. V and J are TRBV29-1 and TRBJ1-2; D is possibly TRBD1 (5 bases). The clonotype comes from a pool of human donors in good health; the sample pools cells from several healthy donors. The sample consisted of naive CD4+ and CD8+ T cells sorted from blood, pooled from several donors. The CDR3 DNA is TGCAGCGTTGACCAGGGTTATGGCTACACCTTC. Translation: CSVDQGYGYTF.